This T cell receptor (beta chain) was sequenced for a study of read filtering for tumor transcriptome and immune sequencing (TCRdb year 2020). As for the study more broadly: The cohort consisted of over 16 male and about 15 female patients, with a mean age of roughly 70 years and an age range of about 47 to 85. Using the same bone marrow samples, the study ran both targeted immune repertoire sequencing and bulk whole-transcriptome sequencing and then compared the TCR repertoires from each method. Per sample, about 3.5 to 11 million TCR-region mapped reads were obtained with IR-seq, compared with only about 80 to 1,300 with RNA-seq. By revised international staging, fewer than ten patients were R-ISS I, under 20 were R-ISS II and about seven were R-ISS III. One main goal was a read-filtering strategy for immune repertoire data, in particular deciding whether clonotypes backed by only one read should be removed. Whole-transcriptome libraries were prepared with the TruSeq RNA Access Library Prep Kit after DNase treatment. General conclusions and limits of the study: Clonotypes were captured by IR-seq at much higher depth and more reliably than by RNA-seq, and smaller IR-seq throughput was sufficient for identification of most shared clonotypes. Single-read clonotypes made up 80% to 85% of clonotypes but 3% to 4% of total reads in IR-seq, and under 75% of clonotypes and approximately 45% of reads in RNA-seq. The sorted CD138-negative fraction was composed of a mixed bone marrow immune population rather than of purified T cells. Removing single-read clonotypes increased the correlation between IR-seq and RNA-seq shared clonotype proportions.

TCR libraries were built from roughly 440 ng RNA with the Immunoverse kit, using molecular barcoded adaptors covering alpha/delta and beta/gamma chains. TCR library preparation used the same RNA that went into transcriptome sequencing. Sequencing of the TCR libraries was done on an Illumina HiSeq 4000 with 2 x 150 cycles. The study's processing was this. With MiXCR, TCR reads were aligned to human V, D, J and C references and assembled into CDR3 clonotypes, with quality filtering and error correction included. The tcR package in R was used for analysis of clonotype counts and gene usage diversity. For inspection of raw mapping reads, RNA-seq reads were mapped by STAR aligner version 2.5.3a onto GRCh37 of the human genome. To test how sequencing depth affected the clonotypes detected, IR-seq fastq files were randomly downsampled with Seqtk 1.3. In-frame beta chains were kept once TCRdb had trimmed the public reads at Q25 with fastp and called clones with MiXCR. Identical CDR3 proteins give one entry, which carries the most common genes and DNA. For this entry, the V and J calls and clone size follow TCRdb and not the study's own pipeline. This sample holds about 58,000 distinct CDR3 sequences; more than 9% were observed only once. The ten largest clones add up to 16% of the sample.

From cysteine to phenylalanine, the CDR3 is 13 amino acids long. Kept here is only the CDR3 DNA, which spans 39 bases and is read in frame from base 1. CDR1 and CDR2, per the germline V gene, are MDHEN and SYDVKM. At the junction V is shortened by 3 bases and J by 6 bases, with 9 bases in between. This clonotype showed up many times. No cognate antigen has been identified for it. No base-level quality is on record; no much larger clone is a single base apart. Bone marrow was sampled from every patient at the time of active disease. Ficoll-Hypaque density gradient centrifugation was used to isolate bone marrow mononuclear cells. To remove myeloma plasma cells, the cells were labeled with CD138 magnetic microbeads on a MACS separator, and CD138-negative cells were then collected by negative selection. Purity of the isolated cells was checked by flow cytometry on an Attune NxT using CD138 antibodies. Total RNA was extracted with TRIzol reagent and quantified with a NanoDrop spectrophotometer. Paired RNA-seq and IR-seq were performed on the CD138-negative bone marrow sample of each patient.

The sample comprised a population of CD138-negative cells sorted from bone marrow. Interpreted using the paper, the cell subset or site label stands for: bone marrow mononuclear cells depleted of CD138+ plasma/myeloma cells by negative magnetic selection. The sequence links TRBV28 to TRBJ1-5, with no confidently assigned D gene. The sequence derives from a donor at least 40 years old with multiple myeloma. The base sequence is TGTGCCAGCAGTTTGGTTGCCGGTCAGCCCCAGCATTTT. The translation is CASSLVAGQPQHF.